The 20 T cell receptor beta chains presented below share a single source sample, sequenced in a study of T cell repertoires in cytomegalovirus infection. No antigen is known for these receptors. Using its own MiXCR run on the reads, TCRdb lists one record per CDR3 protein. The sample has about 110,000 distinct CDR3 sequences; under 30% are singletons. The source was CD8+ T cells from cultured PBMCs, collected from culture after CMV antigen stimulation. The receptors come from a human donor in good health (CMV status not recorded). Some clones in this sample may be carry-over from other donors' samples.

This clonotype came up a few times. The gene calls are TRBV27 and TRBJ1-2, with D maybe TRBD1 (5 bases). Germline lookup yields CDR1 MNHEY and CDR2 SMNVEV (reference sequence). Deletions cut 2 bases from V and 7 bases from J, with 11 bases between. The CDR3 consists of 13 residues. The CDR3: CASSLAPGSGYTF. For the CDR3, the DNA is TGTGCCAGCAGTTTAGCCCCAGGGAGTGGCTACACCTTC.

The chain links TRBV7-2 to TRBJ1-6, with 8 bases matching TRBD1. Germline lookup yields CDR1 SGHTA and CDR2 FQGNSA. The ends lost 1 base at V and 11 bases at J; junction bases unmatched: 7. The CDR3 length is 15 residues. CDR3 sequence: CASSLEGRGRAPLHF. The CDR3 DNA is TGTGCCAGCAGCTTAGAAGGCAGGGGGCGAGCACCCCTCCACTTT.

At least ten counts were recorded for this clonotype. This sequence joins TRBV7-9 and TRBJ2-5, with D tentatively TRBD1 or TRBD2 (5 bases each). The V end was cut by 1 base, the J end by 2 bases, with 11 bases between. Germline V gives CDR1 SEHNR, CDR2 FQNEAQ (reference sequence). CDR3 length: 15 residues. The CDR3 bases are TGTGCCAGCAGCTTAGGGGACCAGAAGCAAGAGACCCAGTACTTC. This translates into CASSLGDQKQETQYF.

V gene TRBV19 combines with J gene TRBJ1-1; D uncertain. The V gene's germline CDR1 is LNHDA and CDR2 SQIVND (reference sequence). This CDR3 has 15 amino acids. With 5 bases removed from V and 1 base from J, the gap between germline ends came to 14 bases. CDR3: CASSPEEGRNTEAFF. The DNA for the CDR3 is TGTGCCAGTAGTCCCGAGGAAGGGAGGAACACTGAAGCTTTCTTT.

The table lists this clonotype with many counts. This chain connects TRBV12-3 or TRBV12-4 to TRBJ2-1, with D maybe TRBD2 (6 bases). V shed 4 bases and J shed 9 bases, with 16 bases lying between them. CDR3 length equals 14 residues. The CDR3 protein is CASSSGLPRAEQFF. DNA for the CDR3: TGTGCCAGCAGTTCGGGACTCCCCAGGGCTGAGCAGTTCTTC.

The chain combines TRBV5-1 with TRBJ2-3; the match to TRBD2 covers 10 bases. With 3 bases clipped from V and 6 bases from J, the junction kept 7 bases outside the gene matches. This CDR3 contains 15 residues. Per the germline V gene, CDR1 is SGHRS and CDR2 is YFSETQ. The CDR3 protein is CASSYVAGGSDTQYF. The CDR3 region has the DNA TGCGCCAGCAGCTATGTAGCGGGGGGCTCGGATACGCAGTATTTT.

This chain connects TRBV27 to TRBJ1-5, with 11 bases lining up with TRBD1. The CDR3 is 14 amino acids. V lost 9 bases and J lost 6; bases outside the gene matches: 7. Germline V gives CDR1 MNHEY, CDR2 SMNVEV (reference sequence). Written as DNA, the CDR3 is TGTGCCAGTCGGACAGGGGGCAAGGGTCAGCCCCAGCATTTT. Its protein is CASRTGGKGQPQHF.

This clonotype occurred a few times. Here the CDR3 DNA reads TGTGCCAGCAGTGAAGCTAGGTGGACAGGGAAAAGCTCTGGGGCCAACGTCCTGACTTTC. This translates into CASSEARWTGKSSGANVLTF. This chain links TRBV2 with TRBJ2-6; 8 bases align to TRBD1. The CDR3 has 20 residues. The germline V gene has CDR1 SNHLY and CDR2 FYNNEI. The V and J ends lost 0 bases and 0 bases, in that order; junction bases with no gene match: 10. The whole variable domain, filled in from reference TRBV2 and TRBJ2-6, reads EPEVTQTPSHQVTQMGQEVILRCVPISNHLYFYWYRQILGQKVEFLVSFYNNEISEKSEIFDDQFSVERPDGSNFTLKIRSTKLEDSAMYFCASSEARWTGKSSGANVLTFGAGSRLTVL.

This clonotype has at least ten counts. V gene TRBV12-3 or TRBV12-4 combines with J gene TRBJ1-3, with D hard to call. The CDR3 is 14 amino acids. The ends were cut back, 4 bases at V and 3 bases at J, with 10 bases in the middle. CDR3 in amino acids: CASSSGFFGNTIYF. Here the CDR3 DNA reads TGTGCCAGCAGTTCCGGTTTTTTTGGAAACACCATATATTTT.

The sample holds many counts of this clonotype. This CDR3 reads CASSHGTVQKETQYF. The CDR3 coding sequence is TGTGCCAGCAGCCACGGGACGGTACAGAAAGAGACCCAGTACTTC. The gene calls are TRBV6-5 and TRBJ2-5; D is possibly TRBD1 or TRBD2 (5 bases each). Germline V gene data show CDR1 as MNHEY and CDR2 as SVGAGI. V lost 6 bases to trimming and J lost 3 bases, with 17 bases between them. CDR3 size: 15 residues.

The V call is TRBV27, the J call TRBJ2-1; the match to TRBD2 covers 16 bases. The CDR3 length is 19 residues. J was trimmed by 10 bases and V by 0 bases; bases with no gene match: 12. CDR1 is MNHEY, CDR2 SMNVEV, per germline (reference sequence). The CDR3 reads CASSLSGTSGGGPPREQFF. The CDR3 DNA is TGTGCCAGCAGTTTATCCGGGACTAGCGGGGGGGGGCCCCCACGGGAGCAGTTCTTC.

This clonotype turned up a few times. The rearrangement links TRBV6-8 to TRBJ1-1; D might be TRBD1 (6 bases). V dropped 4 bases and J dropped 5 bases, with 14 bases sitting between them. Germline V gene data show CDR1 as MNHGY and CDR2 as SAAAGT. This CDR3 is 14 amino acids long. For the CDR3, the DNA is TGTGCCAGCAGTTCACAGGGTAGGTGGACTGAAGCTTTCTTT. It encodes CASSSQGRWTEAFF.

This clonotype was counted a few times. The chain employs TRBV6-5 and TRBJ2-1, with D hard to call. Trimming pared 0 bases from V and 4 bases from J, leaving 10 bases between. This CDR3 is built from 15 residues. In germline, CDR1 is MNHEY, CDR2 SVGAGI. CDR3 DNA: TGTGCCAGCAGTTACTCTGGGCTTCTATACAATGAGCAGTTCTTC. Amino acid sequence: CASSYSGLLYNEQFF.

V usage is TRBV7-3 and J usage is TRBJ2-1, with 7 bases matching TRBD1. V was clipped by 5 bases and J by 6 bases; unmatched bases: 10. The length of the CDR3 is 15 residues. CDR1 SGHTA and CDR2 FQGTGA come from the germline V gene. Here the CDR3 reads CASSNPGQTRNEQFF. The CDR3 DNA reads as TGTGCCAGCAGCAATCCGGGACAGACACGCAATGAGCAGTTCTTC.

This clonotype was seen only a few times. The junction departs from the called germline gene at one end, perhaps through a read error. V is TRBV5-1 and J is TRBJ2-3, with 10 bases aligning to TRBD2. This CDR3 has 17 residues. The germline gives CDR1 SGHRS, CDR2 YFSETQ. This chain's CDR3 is CASSPLTGLAGTDTQYF. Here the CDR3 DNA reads TGTGCCAGCAGCCCCTTAACCGGACTAGCGGGCACAGATACGCAGTATTTT.

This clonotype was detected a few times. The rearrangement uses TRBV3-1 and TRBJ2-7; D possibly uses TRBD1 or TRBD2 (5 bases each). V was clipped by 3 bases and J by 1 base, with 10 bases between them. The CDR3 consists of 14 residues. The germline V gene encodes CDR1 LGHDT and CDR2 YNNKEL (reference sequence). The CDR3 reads CASSQGTSSYEQYF. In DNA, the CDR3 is TGTGCCAGCAGCCAGGGGACCAGTTCCTACGAGCAGTACTTC.

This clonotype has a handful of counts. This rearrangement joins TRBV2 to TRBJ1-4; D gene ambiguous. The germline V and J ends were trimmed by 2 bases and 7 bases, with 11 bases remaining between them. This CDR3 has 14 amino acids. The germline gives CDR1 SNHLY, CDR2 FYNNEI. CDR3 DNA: TGTGCCAGCAGTGAATTCGGTGCCGCTGAAAAACTGTTTTTT. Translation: CASSEFGAAEKLFF.

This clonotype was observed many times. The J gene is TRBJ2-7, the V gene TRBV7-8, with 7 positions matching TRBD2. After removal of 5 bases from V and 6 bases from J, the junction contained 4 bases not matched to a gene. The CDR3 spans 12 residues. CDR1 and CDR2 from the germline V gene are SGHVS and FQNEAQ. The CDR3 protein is CASSGWGGEQYF. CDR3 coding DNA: TGTGCCAGCAGCGGCTGGGGGGGCGAGCAGTACTTC.

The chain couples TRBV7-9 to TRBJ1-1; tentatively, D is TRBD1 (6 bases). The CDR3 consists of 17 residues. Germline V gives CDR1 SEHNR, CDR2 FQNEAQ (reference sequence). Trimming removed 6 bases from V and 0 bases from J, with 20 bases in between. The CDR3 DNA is TGTGCCAGCAGACCGACTGAGGACAGACTATTGAACACTGAAGCTTTCTTT. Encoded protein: CASRPTEDRLLNTEAFF.

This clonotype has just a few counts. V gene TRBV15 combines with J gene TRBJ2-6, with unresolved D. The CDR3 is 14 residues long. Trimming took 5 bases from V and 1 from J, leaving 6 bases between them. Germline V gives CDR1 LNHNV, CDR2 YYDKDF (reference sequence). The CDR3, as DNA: TGTGCCACCAGCGCCGGGTCTGGGGCCAACGTCCTGACTTTC. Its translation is CATSAGSGANVLTF.